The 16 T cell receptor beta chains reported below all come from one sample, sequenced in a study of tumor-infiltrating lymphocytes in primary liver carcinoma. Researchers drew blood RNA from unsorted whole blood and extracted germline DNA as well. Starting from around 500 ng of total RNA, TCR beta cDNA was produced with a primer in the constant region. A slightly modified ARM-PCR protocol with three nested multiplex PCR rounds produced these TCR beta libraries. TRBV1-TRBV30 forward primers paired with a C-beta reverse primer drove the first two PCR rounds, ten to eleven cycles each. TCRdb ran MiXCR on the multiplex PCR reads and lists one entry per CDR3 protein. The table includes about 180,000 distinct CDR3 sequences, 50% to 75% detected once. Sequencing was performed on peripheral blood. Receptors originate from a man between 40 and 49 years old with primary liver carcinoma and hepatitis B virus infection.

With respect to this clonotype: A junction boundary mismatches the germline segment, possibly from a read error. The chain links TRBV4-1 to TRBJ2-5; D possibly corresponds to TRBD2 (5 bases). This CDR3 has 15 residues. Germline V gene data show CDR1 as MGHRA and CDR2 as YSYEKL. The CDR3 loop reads CASSQDRSGAETHYF. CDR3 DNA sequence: TGCGCCAGCAGCCAAGATCGCAGCGGCGCGGAGACCCACTACTTC.

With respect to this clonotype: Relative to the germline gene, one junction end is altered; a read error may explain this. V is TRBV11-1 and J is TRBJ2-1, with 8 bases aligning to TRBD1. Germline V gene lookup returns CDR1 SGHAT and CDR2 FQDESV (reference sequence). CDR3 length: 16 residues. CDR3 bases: TGTGCTAGCACCTCATCCCGAGACAGGGGCTTAAATGAGCAGTTCTTC. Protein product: CASTSSRDRGLNEQFF.

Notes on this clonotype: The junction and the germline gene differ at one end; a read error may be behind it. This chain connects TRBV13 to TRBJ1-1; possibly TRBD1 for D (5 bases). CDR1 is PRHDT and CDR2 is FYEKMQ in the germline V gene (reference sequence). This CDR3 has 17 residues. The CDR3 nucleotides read TGTGTCAGCAGCTTAGGAGGGTTTGGTATTGGGGGCACTGAAGCTTTCTTT. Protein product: CVSSLGGFGIGGTEAFF.

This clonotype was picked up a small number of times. CDR3 coding DNA: TGTGCCTGGAGTGTTGACAGGCAAACTGAAGCTTTCTTT. Protein product: CAWSVDRQTEAFF. The chain joins TRBV30 to TRBJ1-1, with a weak D call TRBD1 (6 bases). Germline values: CDR1 GTSNPN, CDR2 SVGIG (reference sequence). The CDR3 has 13 residues. The ends were cut back, 0 bases at V and 5 bases at J, with 10 bases in the middle.

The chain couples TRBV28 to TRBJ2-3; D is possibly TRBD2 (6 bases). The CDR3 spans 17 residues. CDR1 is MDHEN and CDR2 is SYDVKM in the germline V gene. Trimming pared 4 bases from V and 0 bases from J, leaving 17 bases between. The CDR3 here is CASSSSHGGSSTDTQYF. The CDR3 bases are TGTGCCAGCAGTTCCTCCCACGGGGGATCCAGCACAGATACGCAGTATTTT.

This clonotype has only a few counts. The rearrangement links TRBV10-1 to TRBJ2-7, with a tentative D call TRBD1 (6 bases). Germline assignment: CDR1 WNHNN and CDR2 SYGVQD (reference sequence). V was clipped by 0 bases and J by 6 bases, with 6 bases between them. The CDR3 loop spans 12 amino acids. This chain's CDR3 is CASSESGGEQYF. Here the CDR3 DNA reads TGCGCCAGCAGTGAGTCAGGGGGCGAGCAGTACTTC.

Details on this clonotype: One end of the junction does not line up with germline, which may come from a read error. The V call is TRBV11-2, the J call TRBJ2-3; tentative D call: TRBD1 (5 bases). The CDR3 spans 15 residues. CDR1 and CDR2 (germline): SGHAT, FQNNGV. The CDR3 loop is CASNPRAGLGDPQYF. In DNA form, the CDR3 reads TGTGCTAGCAACCCCAGGGCTGGCCTAGGGGATCCGCAGTATTTT.

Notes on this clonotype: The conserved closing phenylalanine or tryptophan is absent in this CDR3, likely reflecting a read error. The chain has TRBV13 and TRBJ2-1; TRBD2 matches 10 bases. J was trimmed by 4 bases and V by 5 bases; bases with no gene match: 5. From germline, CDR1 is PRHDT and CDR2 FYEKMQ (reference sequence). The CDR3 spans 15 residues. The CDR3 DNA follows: TGTGCCAGCAGCCCAAGGACTAGCGGTTACAATGAGCAGTTCCTC. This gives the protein CASSPRTSGYNEQFL.

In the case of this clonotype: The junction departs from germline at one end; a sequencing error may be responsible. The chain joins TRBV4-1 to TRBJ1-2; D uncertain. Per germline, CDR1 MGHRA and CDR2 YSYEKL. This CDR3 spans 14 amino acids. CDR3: CASSQGKSNCGYTF. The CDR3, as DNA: TGCGCCAGCAGCCAAGGAAAGTCTAACTGTGGCTACACCTTC.

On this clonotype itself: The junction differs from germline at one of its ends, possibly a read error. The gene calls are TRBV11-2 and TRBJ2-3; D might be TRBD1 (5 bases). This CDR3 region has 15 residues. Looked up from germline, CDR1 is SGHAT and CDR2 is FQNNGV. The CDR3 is CACSLESLGADTQYF. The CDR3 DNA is TGTGCCTGCAGCTTAGAATCCTTAGGGGCAGATACGCAGTATTTT.

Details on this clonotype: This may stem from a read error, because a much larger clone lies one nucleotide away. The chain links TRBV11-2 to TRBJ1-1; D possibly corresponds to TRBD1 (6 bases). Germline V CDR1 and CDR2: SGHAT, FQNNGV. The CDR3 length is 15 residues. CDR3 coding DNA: TGTGCCCGCAGCCCCTTAGGGGGTATGAACACTGAAGCTTTCTTT. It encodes CARSPLGGMNTEAFF.

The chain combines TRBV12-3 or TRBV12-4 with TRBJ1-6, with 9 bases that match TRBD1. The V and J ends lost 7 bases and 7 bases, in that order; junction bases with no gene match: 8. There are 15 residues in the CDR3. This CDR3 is CASTLRQGGNSPLHF. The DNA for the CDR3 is TGTGCCAGCACCCTTCGACAGGGGGGAAATTCACCCCTCCACTTT.

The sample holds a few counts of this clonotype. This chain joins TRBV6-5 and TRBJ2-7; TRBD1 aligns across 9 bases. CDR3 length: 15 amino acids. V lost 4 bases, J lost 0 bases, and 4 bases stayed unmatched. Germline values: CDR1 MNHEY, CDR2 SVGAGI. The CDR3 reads CASSWDREGSYEQYF. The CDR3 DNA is TGTGCCAGCAGTTGGGACAGGGAAGGCTCCTACGAGCAGTACTTC.

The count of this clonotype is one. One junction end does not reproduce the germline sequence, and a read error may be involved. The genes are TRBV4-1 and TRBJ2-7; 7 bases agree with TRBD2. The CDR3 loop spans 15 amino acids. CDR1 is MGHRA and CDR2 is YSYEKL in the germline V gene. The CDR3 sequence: CSSSQGAGVVYERYF. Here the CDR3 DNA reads TGCTCCAGCAGCCAAGGGGCGGGAGTCGTATACGAGCGGTACTTC.

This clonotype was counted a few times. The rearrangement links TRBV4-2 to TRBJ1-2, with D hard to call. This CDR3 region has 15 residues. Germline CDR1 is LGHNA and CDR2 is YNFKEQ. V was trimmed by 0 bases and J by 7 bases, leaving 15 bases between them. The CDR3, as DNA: TGTGCCAGCAGCCAAGAAACAATCAGGAGTTCTGGCTACACCTTC. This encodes CASSQETIRSSGYTF.

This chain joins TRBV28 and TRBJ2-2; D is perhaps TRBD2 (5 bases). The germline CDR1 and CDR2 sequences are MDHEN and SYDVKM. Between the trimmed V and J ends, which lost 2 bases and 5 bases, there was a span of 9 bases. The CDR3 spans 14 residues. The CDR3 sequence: CASSLPGGTGELFF. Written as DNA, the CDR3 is TGTGCCAGCAGTTTACCAGGAGGAACCGGGGAGCTGTTTTTT. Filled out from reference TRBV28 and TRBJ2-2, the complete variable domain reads DVKVTQSSRYLVKRTGEKVFLECVQDMDHENMFWYRQDPGLGLRLIYFSYDVKMKEKGDIPEGYSVSREKKERFSLILESASTNQTSMYLCASSLPGGTGELFFGEGSRLTVL.